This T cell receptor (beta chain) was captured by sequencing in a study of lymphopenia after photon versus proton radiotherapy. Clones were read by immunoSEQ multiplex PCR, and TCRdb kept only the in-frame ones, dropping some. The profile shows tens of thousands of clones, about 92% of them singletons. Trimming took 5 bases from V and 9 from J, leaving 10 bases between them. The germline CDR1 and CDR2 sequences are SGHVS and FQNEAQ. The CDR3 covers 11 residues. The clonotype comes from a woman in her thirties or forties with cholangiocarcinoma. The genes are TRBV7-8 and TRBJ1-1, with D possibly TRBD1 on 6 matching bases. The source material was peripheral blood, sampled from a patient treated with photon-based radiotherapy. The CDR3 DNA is TGTGCCAGCAGCCCAGGGGTTCAAGCTTTCTTT. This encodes CASSPGVQAFF.